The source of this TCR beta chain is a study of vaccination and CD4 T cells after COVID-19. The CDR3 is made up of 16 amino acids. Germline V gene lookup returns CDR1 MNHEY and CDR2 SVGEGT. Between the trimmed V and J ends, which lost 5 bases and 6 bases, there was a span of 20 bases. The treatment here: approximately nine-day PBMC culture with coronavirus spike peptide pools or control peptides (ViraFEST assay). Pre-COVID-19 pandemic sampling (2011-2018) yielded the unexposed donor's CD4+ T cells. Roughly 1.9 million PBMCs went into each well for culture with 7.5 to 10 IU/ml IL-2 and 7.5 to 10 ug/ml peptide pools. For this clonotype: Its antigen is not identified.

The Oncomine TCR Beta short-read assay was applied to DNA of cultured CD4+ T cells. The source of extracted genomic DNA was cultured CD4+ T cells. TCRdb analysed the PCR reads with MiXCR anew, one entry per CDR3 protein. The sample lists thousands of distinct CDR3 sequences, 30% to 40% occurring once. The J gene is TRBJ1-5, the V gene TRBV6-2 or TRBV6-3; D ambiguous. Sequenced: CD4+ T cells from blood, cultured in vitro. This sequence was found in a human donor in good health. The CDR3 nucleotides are TGTGCCAGCAGTCCTCCGGCAGGCTGGAATGGTCAGCCCCAGCATTTT. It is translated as CASSPPAGWNGQPQHF.